This T cell receptor beta chain was identified during a study of blood T cells in healthy people across ages. The use of a sample-barcoded 5' primer and a J-beta primer mix characterized a second PCR of roughly 7 to 11 cycles. From the 5' RACE reads, TCRdb called clonotypes with MiXCR, one entry per CDR3 protein. The sample has approximately 1.5 million distinct CDR3 sequences, roughly a third seen once. This CDR3 has 15 residues. The V end was cut by 2 bases, the J end by 0 bases, with 8 bases between. Germline V gene lookup returns CDR1 ENHRY and CDR2 SYGVKD. This clonotype was seen more than once but under ten times.

Sequencing input: blood. This chain links TRBV10-3 with TRBJ2-1; D not resolved. The receptor's source is a woman between 25 and 40 years old in good health. The CDR3 sequence is CAISEGVGSYNEQFF. The CDR3 DNA sequence: TGTGCCATCAGTGAGGGTGTAGGCTCCTACAATGAGCAGTTCTTC.